This T cell receptor beta chain originates from a study of regulatory T cells in long-lasting Graves disease. Study-level findings and limits: Persistent Graves' patients had lower TCR diversity than newly diagnosed ones. It was peripheral blood alone, not thyroid tissue, that was studied.

Points on this clonotype: The target antigen is unknown.

Building the TCR beta libraries relied on iRepertoire HTBI primers, and CDR3 regions underwent Arm-PCR. A single record per CDR3 protein comes from TCRdb applying MiXCR to the multiplex PCR reads. The data hold roughly 430,000 distinct CDR3 sequences, with 21% observed a single time. Regarding time point: persistent/refractory GD, antithyroid drugs over 5 years with positive TRAb. The TCR library was made from RNA that had been extracted from PBMCs in TRIzol. This TCR came from a female donor with Graves disease. Sequencing used peripheral blood mononuclear cells (PBMCs), obtained when the disease was refractory, from a patient treated with antithyroid drugs.

CDR3 DNA: TGTGCCTGGAACCAAGGACTCGACTACGAGCAGTACTTC. It is translated as CAWNQGLDYEQYF. The chain is built from TRBV30 and TRBJ2-7; D is perhaps TRBD2 (5 bases). V lost 4 bases and J 3 bases, leaving 13 bases between the germline ends. The germline V gene encodes CDR1 GTSNPN and CDR2 SVGIG (reference sequence). This CDR3 spans 13 amino acids.